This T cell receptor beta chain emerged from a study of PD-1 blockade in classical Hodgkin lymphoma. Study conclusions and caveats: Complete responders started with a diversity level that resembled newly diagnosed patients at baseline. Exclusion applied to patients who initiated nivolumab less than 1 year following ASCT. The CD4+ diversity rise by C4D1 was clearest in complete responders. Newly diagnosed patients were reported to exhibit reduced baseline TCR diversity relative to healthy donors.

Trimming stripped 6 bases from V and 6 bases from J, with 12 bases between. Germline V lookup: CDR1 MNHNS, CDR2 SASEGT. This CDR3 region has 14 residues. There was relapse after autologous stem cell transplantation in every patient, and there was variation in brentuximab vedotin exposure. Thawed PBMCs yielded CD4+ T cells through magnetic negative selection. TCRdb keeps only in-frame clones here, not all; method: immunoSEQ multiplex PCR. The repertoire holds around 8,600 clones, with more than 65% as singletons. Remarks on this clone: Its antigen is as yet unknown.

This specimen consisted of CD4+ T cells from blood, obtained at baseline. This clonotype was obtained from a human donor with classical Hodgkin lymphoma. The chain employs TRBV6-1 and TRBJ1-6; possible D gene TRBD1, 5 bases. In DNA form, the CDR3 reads TGTGCCAGCAGAAATGACAGAACTAATTCACCCCTCCACTTT. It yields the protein CASRNDRTNSPLHF.